Listed below are T cell receptor beta chains from one sample, sequenced in a study of cytomegalovirus exposure and HLA in healthy donors. Using immunoSEQ multiplex PCR, the repertoire was profiled, and TCRdb retains in-frame clones only, with some absent. The table lists some 120,000 clones, roughly 70% of them singletons. The sample comprised PBMCs. The receptors come from a young man in good health and CMV-seropositive. Each CDR3 is given without its conserved first and last residue. The D gene is left open where the match is weak.

V gene	J gene	D gene	CDR3 length	CDR3 protein
TRBV27	TRBJ1-1	TRBD1	14	ASSLPGQGRGTEAF
TRBV28	TRBJ1-1	.	11	ASRPRLNTEAF
TRBV27	TRBJ1-2	TRBD1	14	ASSSSGQALNYGYT
TRBV27	TRBJ2-5	TRBD2	17	ASSPMRQYGRAIQETQY
TRBV14	TRBJ1-2	.	11	ASSQVKEYGYT
TRBV5-1	TRBJ2-5	TRBD2	13	ASSLGSSGQETQY
TRBV19	TRBJ1-1	.	11	ASSTVATEGAF
TRBV11-2	TRBJ1-2	.	13	ASSLDPGVVNGYT
TRBV29-1	TRBJ1-2	TRBD1	12	SSDPTGLDYGYT
TRBV11-2	TRBJ2-3	.	14	ASSLDWTILTDTQY
TRBV2	TRBJ1-2	.	12	ASSPYDTFYGYT
TRBV19	TRBJ1-2	.	12	ASSIDRGYYGYT
TRBV7-9	TRBJ2-1	TRBD2	11	ASSFGTSDEQF
TRBV29-1	TRBJ2-5	.	14	SVFGSVVPPQETQY
TRBV9	TRBJ2-7	.	13	ASSSGGGETYEQY
TRBV7-2	TRBJ2-1	.	14	ASSLAAGLRPNEQF
TRBV9	TRBJ1-2	.	10	ASSQGYYGYT
TRBV7-9	TRBJ1-5	.	10	ASSTPPEPQH
TRBV5-6	TRBJ1-1	.	9	ASSFRAEAF
TRBV2	TRBJ1-1	TRBD1	12	ASSGTGGGTEAF